This TCR beta chain was captured by sequencing in a study of blood T cells in healthy people across ages. Germline CDR1 is LGHNA and CDR2 is YNFKEQ. The CDR3 runs 17 residues. The use of a sample-barcoded 5' primer and a J-beta primer mix characterized a second PCR of roughly 6 to 11 cycles. Each of the cDNA molecules was tagged by a template-switch adaptor with 12 random nucleotides. TCRdb ran MiXCR on the 5' RACE reads and lists one entry per CDR3 protein. The table has around 1,100,000 distinct CDR3 sequences, 35% to 40% seen once; the top ten hold around 13%. Study-wide results and limits: The donors' CMV status was not determined, possibly confounding changes in expanded clonotypes.

The authors drew around 11 milliliters of peripheral blood from each donor. Remarks on this clonotype: Its antigen remains unidentified. One end of the junction does not line up with germline, which may come from a read error.

The sample was blood. The chain has TRBV4-2 and TRBJ1-1, with 12 positions matching TRBD1. The TCR was taken from a man in his late teens or twenties in good health. CDR3: CVSSTGTGGFVDTEAFF. CDR3 coding DNA: TGTGTCAGCAGTACCGGGACAGGGGGCTTTGTCGACACTGAAGCTTTCTTT.